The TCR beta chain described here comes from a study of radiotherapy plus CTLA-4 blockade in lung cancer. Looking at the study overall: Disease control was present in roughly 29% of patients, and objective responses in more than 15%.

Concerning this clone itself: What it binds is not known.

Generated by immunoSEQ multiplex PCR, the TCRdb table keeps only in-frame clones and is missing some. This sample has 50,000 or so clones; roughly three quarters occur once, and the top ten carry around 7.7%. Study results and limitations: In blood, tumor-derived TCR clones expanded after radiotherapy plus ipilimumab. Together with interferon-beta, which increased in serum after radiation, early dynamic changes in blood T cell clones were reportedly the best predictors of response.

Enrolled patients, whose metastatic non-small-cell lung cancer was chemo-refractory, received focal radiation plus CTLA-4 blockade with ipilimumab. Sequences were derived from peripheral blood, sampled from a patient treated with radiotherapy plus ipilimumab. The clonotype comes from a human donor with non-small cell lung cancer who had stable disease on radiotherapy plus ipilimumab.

The CDR3 sequence is CAISSDGPGYTF. For the CDR3, the DNA is TGTGCCATCAGTTCCGACGGGCCTGGCTACACCTTC. The chain is built from TRBV10-3 and TRBJ1-2; D is undetermined. V was clipped by 5 bases and J by 7 bases, with 11 bases between them. CDR1 and CDR2 from the germline V gene are ENHRY and SYGVKD. CDR3 length: 12 amino acids.